Here is one TCR beta chain with its context. As yet, its antigen is unknown. The junction had 8 bases not matched to a gene; V was cut back by 8 bases and J by 0 bases. Germline CDR1 and CDR2: MNHNS and SASEGT. This CDR3 contains 17 residues. Despite likely unrecorded immune exposures, the donors were nominally healthy at the time of sampling. With 60 Vbeta and 13 Jbeta primers, the PCR was carried out. Assay used: immunoSEQ multiplex PCR; TCRdb lists only in-frame clones, some missing. The sample yields around 130,000 clones, about 73% seen once. The data derive from a study of cytomegalovirus exposure and HLA in healthy donors. General observations from the study: Listed as cytomegalovirus-associated were 150 to 200 TCR beta chains. TCR beta chain V- and J-gene trimming was linked, in a later analysis, to a missense variant in DCLRE1C.

The rearrangement joins TRBV6-1 to TRBJ2-2; 11 positions agree with TRBD2. This TCR was recovered from a woman aged 40 to 50 in good health and CMV-seropositive. Sample: PBMCs. This CDR3 reads CASRGLAGAANTGELFF. The CDR3 DNA reads as TGTGCCAGCCGTGGACTAGCGGGCGCCGCGAACACCGGGGAGCTGTTTTTT.